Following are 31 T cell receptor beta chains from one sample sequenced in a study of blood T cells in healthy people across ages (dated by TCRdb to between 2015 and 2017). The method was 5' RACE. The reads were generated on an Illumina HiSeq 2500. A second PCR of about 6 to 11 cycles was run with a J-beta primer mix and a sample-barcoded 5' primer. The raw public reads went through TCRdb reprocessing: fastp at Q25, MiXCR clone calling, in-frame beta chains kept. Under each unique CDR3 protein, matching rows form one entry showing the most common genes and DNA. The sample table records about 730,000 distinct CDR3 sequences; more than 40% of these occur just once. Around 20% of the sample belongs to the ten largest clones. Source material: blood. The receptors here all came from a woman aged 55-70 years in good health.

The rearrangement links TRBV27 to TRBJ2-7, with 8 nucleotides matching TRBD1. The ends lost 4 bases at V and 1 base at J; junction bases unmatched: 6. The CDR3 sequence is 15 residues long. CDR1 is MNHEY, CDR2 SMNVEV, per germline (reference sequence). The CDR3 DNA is TGTGCCAGCAGTTACAGACAGGGGCAATCCTACGAGCAGTACTTC. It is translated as CASSYRQGQSYEQYF.

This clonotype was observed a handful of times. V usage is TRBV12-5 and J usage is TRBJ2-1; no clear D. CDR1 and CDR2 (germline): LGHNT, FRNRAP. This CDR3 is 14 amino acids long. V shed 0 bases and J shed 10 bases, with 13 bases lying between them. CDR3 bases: TGTGCTAGTGGTTTGGTACGTGGGTTTGGGGAGCAGTTCTTC. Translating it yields CASGLVRGFGEQFF.

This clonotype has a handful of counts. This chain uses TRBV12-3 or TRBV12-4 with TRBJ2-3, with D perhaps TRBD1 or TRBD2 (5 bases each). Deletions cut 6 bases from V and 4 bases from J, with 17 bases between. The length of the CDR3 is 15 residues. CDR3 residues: CASSHRGVGADTQYF. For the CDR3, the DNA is TGTGCCAGCAGCCATCGAGGGGTAGGGGCAGATACGCAGTATTTT.

CDR3 sequence: CASSPRQAGGNEQFF. The DNA for the CDR3 is TGTGCCAGCAGTCCGAGACAGGCTGGGGGCAATGAGCAGTTCTTC. V usage is TRBV12-3 or TRBV12-4 and J usage is TRBJ2-1; weak D call: TRBD1 (6 bases). There are 15 residues in the CDR3. Between the trimmed V and J ends, which lost 5 bases and 6 bases, there was a span of 17 bases.

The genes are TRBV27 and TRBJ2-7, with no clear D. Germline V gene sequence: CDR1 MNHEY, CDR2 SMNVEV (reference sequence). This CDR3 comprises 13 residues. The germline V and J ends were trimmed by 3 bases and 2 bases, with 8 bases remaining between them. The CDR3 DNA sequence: TGTGCCAGCAGTTTCGTACACACCTACGAGCAGTACTTC. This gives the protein CASSFVHTYEQYF.

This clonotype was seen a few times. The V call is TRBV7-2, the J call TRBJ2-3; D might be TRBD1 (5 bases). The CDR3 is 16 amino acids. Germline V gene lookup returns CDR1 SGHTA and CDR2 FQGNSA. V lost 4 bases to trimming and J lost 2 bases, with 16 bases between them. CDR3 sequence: CASSSRIDSITDTQYF. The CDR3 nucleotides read TGTGCCAGCAGCTCAAGAATCGACAGTATCACAGATACGCAGTATTTT.

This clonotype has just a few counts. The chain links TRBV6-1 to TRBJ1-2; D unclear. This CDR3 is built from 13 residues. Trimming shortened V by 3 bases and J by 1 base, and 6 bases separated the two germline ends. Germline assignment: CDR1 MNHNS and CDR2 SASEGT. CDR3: CASSERDNYGYTF. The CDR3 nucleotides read TGTGCCAGCAGTGAGCGCGATAACTATGGCTACACCTTC.

CDR3 nucleotides: TGCGCCAGCACCTTAAACCCACAGGGGGACACTGAAGCTTTCTTT. Its translation: CASTLNPQGDTEAFF. The chain joins TRBV5-1 to TRBJ1-1, with 8 bases identical to TRBD1. Germline CDR1 is SGHRS and CDR2 is YFSETQ. V trimming: 6 bases; J trimming: 3 bases; junction bases outside the gene matches: 10. The CDR3 covers 15 residues.

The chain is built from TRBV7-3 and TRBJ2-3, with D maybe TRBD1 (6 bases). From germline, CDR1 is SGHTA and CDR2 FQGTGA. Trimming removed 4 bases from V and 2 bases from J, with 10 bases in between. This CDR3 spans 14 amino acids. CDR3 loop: CASSSTGTTDTQYF. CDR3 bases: TGTGCCAGCAGCTCCACAGGGACCACAGATACGCAGTATTTT.

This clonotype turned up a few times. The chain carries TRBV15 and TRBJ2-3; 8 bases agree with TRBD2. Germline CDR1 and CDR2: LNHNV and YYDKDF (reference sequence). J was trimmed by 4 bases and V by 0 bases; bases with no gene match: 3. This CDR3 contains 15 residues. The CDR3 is CATSRDKGLADTQYF. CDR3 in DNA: TGTGCCACCAGCAGAGATAAGGGACTAGCAGATACGCAGTATTTT.

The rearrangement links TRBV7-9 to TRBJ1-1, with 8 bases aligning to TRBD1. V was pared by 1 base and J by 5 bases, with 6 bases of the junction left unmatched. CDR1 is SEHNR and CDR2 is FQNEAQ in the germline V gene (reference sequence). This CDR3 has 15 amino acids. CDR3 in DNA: TGTGCCAGCAGCTTAGGAAGCAGGGGGCCGACTGAAGCTTTCTTT. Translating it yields CASSLGSRGPTEAFF.

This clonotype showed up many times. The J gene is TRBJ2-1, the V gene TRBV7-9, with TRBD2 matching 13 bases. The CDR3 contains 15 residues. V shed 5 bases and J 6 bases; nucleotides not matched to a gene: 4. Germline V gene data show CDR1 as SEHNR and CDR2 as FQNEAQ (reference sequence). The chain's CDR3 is CASSRTSGRGNEQFF. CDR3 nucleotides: TGTGCCAGCAGCCGGACTAGCGGGAGAGGCAATGAGCAGTTCTTC. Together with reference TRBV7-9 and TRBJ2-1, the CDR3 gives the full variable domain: DTGVSQNPRHKITKRGQNVTFRCDPISEHNRLYWYRQTLGQGPEFLTYFQNEAQLEKSRLLSDRFSAERPKGSFSTLEIQRTEQGDSAMYLCASSRTSGRGNEQFFGPGTRLTVL.

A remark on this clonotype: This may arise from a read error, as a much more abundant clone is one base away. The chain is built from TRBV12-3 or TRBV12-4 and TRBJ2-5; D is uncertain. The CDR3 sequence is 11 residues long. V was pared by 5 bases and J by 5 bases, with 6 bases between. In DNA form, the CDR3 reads TGTGCCAGCAGTAACGGGGAGACCCAGTACTTC. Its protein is CASSNGETQYF.

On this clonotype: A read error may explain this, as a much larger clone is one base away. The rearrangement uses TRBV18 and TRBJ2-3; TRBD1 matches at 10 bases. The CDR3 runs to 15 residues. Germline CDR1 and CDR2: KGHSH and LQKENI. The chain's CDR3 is CASSRTGGSSDMQYF. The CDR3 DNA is TGTGCCAGCTCACGGACAGGGGGGAGCTCAGATATGCAGTATTTT.

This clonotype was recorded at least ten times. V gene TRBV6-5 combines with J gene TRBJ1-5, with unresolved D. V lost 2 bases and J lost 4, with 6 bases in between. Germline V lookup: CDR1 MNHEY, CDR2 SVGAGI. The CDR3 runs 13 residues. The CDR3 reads CASSYGVNQPQHF. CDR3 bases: TGTGCCAGCAGTTACGGGGTTAATCAGCCCCAGCATTTT.

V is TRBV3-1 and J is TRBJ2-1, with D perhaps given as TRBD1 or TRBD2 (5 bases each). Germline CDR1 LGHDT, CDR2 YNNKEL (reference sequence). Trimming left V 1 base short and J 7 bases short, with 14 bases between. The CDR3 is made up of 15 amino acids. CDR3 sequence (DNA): TGTGCCAGCAGCCAAGTGTTTGGGGGACGAAATGAGCAGTTCTTC. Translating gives CASSQVFGGRNEQFF.

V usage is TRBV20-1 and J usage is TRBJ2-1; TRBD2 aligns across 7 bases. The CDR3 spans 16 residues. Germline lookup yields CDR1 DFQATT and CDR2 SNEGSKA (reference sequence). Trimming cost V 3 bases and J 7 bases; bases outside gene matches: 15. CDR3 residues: CSARGRFAGVVNEQFF. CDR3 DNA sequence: TGCAGTGCTAGGGGCCGGTTCGCGGGAGTGGTTAATGAGCAGTTCTTC.

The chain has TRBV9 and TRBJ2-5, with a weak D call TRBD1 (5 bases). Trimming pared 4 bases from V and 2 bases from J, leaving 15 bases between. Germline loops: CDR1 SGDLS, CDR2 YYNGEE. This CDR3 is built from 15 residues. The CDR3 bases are TGTGCCAGCAGCCGTATGGGGCCCTCTCAAGAGACCCAGTACTTC. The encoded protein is CASSRMGPSQETQYF.

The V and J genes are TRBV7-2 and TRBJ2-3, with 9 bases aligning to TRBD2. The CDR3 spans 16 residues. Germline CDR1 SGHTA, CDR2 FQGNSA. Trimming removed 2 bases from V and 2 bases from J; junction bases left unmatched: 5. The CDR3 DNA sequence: TGTGCCAGCAGCTTAAAAACTAGCGGGTCCACAGATACGCAGTATTTT. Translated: CASSLKTSGSTDTQYF.

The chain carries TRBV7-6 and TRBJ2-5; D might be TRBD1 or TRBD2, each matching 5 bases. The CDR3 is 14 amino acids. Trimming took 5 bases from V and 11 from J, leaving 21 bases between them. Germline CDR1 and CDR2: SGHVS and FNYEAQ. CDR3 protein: CASSRGPQNNEQYF. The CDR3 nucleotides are TGTGCCAGCAGCCGGGGCCCTCAAAACAATGAGCAGTACTTC.

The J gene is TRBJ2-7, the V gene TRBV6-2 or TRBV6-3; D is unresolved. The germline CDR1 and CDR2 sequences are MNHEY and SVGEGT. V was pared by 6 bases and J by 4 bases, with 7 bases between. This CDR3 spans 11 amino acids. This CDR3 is CASSRVYEQYF. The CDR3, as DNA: TGTGCCAGCAGCCGGGTTTACGAGCAGTACTTC.

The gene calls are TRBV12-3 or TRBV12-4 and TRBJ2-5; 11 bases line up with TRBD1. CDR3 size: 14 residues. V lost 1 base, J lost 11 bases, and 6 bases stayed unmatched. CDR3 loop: CASSLGTGGYGQYF. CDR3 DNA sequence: TGTGCCAGCAGTTTAGGGACAGGGGGCTACGGGCAGTACTTC.

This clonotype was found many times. The CDR3 DNA is TGTGCCAGCAGCTCCAGGAGGGGACAGGGGTCCTACGAGCAGTACTTC. Its translation: CASSSRRGQGSYEQYF. V gene TRBV13 combines with J gene TRBJ2-7; 10 nucleotides match TRBD1. The CDR3 is 16 amino acids. Germline assignment: CDR1 PRHDT and CDR2 FYEKMQ (reference sequence). J was trimmed by 1 base and V by 4 bases; bases with no gene match: 7.

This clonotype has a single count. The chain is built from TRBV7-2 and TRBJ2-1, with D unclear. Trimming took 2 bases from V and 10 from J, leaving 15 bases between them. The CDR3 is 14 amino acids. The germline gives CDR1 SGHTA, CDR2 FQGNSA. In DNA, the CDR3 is TGTGCCAGCAGCTTATCAGCGCCCTCCTACGAGCAGTTCTTC. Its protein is CASSLSAPSYEQFF.

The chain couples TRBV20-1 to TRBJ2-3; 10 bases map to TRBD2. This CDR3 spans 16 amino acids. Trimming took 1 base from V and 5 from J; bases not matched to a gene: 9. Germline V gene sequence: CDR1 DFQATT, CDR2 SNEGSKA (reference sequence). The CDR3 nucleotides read TGCAGTGCTAGAGCTCCACCGGGACTAGCGAGAGATACGCAGTATTTT. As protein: CSARAPPGLARDTQYF.

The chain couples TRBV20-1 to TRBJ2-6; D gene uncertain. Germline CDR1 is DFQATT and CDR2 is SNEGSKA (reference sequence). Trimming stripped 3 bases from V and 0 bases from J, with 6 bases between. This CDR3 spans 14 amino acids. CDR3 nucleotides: TGCAGTGCTAGTTCCATCTCTGGGGCCAACGTCCTGACTTTC. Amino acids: CSASSISGANVLTF.

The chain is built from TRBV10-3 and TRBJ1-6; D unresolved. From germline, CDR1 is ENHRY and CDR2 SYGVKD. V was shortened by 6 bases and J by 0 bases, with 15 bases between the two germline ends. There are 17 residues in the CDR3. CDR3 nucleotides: TGTGCCATCAGACAGACTGGGTCCCACTCCTATAATTCACCCCTCCACTTT. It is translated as CAIRQTGSHSYNSPLHF.

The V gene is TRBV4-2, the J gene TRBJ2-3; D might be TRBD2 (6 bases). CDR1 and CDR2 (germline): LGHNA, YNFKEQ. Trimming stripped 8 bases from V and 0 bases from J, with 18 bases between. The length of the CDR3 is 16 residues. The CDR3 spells CASAQRWGDSTDTQYF. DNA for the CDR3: TGTGCCAGCGCTCAACGCTGGGGGGATAGCACAGATACGCAGTATTTT.

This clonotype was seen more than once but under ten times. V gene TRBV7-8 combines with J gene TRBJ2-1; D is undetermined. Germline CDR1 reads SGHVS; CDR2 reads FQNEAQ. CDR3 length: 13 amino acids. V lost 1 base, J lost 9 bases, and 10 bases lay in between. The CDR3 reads CASSLGIVAEQFF. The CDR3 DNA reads TGTGCCAGCAGCTTAGGCATAGTAGCTGAGCAGTTCTTC.

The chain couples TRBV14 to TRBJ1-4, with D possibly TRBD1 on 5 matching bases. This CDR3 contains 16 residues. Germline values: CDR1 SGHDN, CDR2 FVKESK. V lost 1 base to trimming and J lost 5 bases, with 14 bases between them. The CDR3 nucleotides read TGTGCCAGCAGCCAAGTTGGTCGGGGCGGGAATGAAAAACTGTTTTTT. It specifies CASSQVGRGGNEKLFF. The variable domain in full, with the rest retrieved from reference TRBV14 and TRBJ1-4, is EAGVTQFPSHSVIEKGQTVTLRCDPISGHDNLYWYRRVMGKEIKFLLHFVKESKQDESGMPNNRFLAERTGGTYSTLKVQPAELEDSGVYFCASSQVGRGGNEKLFFGSGTQLSVL.

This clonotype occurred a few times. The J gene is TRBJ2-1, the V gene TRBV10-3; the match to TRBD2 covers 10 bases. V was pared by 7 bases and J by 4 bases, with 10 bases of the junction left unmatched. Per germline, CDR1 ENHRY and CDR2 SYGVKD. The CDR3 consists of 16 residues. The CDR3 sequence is CAITGSGGAGYNEQFF. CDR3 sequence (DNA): TGTGCCATCACGGGAAGCGGGGGGGCCGGTTACAATGAGCAGTTCTTC.